This passage covers 18 T cell receptor beta chains from one sample sequenced in a study of blood T cells in healthy people across ages (dated by TCRdb to about 2015). The receptor library was made with 5' RACE. These reads were obtained on an Illumina HiSeq 2500. The second PCR ran for roughly 7 to 12 cycles and used a J-beta primer mix along with a sample-barcoded 5' primer. Clones were called with MiXCR by TCRdb after fastp trimmed the public reads at Q25, and only in-frame beta chains were retained. Every entry covers one CDR3 protein and lists the most common genes and DNA from its rows. Present in this sample are around 1,000,000 distinct CDR3 sequences, under 30% of which were seen just once. The ten largest clonotypes hold 0.75% of the sample. The sample was also reused in another study, on T cells of mothers and their children.

Sequenced: blood. The receptor set was obtained from a girl aged 2 to 10 in good health.

The CDR3 nucleotides read TGCGCCAGCAGCCAAGGTGTGGCGTACTTCTCCTACGAGCAGTACTTC. It encodes CASSQGVAYFSYEQYF. This chain joins TRBV4-1 and TRBJ2-1; no clear D. TRBJ2-7 explains the end of the DNA better; the J call may be wrong. Germline V gives CDR1 MGHRA, CDR2 YSYEKL. This CDR3 has 16 amino acids.

The chain employs TRBV4-1 and TRBJ2-7; 8 nucleotides line up with TRBD1. Germline values: CDR1 MGHRA, CDR2 YSYEKL. J was trimmed by 3 bases and V by 1 base; bases with no gene match: 2. The CDR3 covers 14 residues. DNA of the CDR3: TGCGCCAGCAGCCAAGGGGACAGGCGCTACGAGCAGTACTTC. Translation: CASSQGDRRYEQYF.

This sequence joins TRBV7-8 and TRBJ2-7, with no clear D. This CDR3 has 15 residues. Germline CDR1 and CDR2: SGHVS and FQNEAQ. Trimming cost V 1 base and J 3 bases, with 13 bases left between them. The CDR3 sequence: CASSLGGYSHYEQYF. The CDR3 DNA reads TGTGCCAGCAGCTTAGGAGGATACAGCCACTACGAGCAGTACTTC.

This clonotype turned up a few times. One junction end disagrees with the germline gene, perhaps due to a read error. The J gene is TRBJ1-1, the V gene TRBV6-5; possible D gene TRBD1, 6 bases. The CDR3 sequence is 18 residues long. Germline V gene sequence: CDR1 MNHEY, CDR2 SVGAGI. In nucleotides, the CDR3 is TGTGCCAGCAGTTACTCGATATACAATGGGGGGCCGAACGCTGAAGCTTTCTTT. Translating gives CASSYSIYNGGPNAEAFF.

A few counts support this clonotype. V gene TRBV3-1 combines with J gene TRBJ1-1; 8 positions agree with TRBD1. With V trimmed by 7 bases and J by 0 bases, 4 bases remained unmatched. CDR1 and CDR2 from the germline V gene are LGHDT and YNNKEL (reference sequence). This CDR3 is built from 14 residues. The CDR3 DNA reads as TGTGCCAGCACCTTGACAGGGGTGAACACTGAAGCTTTCTTT. Translated, it gives CASTLTGVNTEAFF. Based on the CDR3 plus reference TRBV3-1 and TRBJ1-1, the full variable domain is DTAVSQTPKYLVTQMGNDKSIKCEQNLGHDTMYWYKQDSKKFLKIMFSYNNKELIINETVPNRFSPKSPDKAHLNLHINSLELGDSAVYFCASTLTGVNTEAFFGQGTRLTVV.

This chain links TRBV18 with TRBJ2-1; 12 bases are shared with TRBD2. The CDR3 is 17 amino acids. V was pared by 4 bases and J by 1 base, with 5 bases of the junction left unmatched. The V gene's germline CDR1 is KGHSH and CDR2 LQKENI. This chain's CDR3 is CASSQLAGGPSYNEQFF. In DNA form, the CDR3 reads TGTGCCAGCTCACAACTAGCGGGAGGACCTTCCTACAATGAGCAGTTCTTC.

The chain couples TRBV4-3 to TRBJ1-4; D gene uncertain. Trimming removed 1 base at V and 7 bases at J, with 10 bases between. The CDR3 runs to 14 residues. Germline V lookup: CDR1 LGHNA, CDR2 YSLEER. CDR3 in amino acids: CASSQGSWGEKLFF. CDR3 DNA: TGCGCCAGCAGCCAAGGAAGTTGGGGTGAAAAACTGTTTTTT.

The DNA for the CDR3 is TGTGCCAGCCCCTTCCATGGAAACACCATATATTTT. Translation gives CASPFHGNTIYF. This chain connects TRBV7-2 to TRBJ1-3; unclear D gene. CDR3 length: 12 residues. Trimming stripped 8 bases from V and 3 bases from J, with 8 bases between. Germline V gene lookup returns CDR1 SGHTA and CDR2 FQGNSA.

The chain has TRBV24-1 and TRBJ2-2, with D possibly matching TRBD1 (6 bases). The V end lost 8 bases, the J end lost 5 bases, and 11 bases lay between the germline ends. CDR3 length: 13 residues. Looked up from germline, CDR1 is KGHDR and CDR2 is SFDVKD. This CDR3 is CATTRQGTGELFF. The CDR3 bases are TGTGCCACCACCCGTCAGGGGACCGGGGAGCTGTTTTTT.

This clonotype occurred a few times. This chain uses TRBV7-6 with TRBJ2-7; D gene uncertain. The ends were cut back, 4 bases at V and 7 bases at J, with 14 bases in the middle. Per germline, CDR1 SGHVS and CDR2 FNYEAQ. The CDR3 totals 13 residues. CDR3 residues: CASSSGAAEEQYF. The CDR3 coding sequence is TGTGCCAGCAGCTCTGGCGCCGCGGAGGAGCAGTACTTC.

This clonotype was counted only a few times. The V and J genes are TRBV4-1 and TRBJ2-1, with 8 bases lining up with TRBD1. Looked up from germline, CDR1 is MGHRA and CDR2 is YSYEKL. The V and J ends lost 0 bases and 7 bases, in that order; junction bases with no gene match: 8. The CDR3 has 16 amino acids. CDR3: CASSQDAGTGLNEQFF. CDR3 bases: TGCGCCAGCAGCCAAGATGCGGGGACAGGCCTTAATGAGCAGTTCTTC.

The chain employs TRBV2 and TRBJ2-1, with 11 bases fitting TRBD2. Germline loops: CDR1 SNHLY, CDR2 FYNNEI. The CDR3 length is 13 residues. V dropped 4 bases and J dropped 7; count of bases not matched to a gene: 0. The CDR3 is CASSGLAGNEQFF. CDR3 DNA sequence: TGTGCCAGCAGTGGACTAGCGGGAAATGAGCAGTTCTTC.

This clonotype was observed a few times. The rearrangement joins TRBV6-2 or TRBV6-3 to TRBJ1-1, with TRBD1 as a possible D gene (5 bases). Germline-derived CDR1 and CDR2 are MNHEY and SVGEGT. CDR3 length: 14 residues. V gave up 4 bases and J gave up 5 bases, with 14 bases separating them. CDR3 sequence: CASSFAGPGTEAFF. The CDR3 DNA reads as TGTGCCAGCAGTTTCGCAGGGCCAGGGACTGAAGCTTTCTTT.

This clonotype was seen only a few times. The chain employs TRBV9 and TRBJ2-1; 7 nucleotides line up with TRBD2. V trimming: 2 bases; J trimming: 4 bases; junction bases outside the gene matches: 9. The CDR3 is made up of 16 amino acids. Germline V lookup: CDR1 SGDLS, CDR2 YYNGEE. The CDR3 loop reads CASSVSGLADYNEQFF. DNA of the CDR3: TGTGCCAGCAGCGTTAGCGGCCTAGCGGATTACAATGAGCAGTTCTTC.

The chain uses TRBV5-1 and TRBJ2-7; perhaps TRBD2 as D (5 bases). The CDR3 runs 14 residues. Germline assignment: CDR1 SGHRS and CDR2 YFSETQ. Trimming took off 2 bases at V and 0 bases at J, with 9 bases between the two ends. CDR3 region: CASSLAAFSYEQYF. CDR3 sequence (DNA): TGCGCCAGCAGCTTAGCGGCCTTCTCCTACGAGCAGTACTTC.

The sample holds many counts of this clonotype. This chain uses TRBV10-2 with TRBJ1-6; D unresolved. The CDR3 sequence is 14 residues long. Germline lookup yields CDR1 WSHSY and CDR2 SAAADI. The V end lost 0 bases, the J end lost 7 bases, and 7 bases lay between the germline ends. This CDR3 reads CASSESGTNSPLHF. CDR3 coding DNA: TGCGCCAGCAGTGAGTCGGGAACAAATTCACCCCTCCACTTT.

The chain links TRBV12-3 or TRBV12-4 to TRBJ2-1; D unclear. This CDR3 has 14 amino acids. Trimming stripped 5 bases from V and 7 bases from J, with 15 bases between. The chain's CDR3 is CASSLPEDPNEQFF. For the CDR3, the DNA is TGTGCCAGCAGTCTTCCCGAGGACCCAAATGAGCAGTTCTTC.

The V gene is TRBV6-1, the J gene TRBJ2-5, with 7 bases that match TRBD1. The DNA end is a closer match to TRBJ2-7, so the J assignment may be wrong. The CDR3 runs 14 residues. Germline CDR1 reads MNHNS; CDR2 reads SASEGT. The CDR3 spells CASSGIDRAHEQYF. The CDR3, as DNA: TGTGCCAGCAGTGGGATCGACAGGGCTCACGAGCAGTACTTC.